These T cell receptor beta chains were read from a single sample in a study of T-cell reconstitution after alpha-beta-depleted transplantation in children. TCRdb re-analysed the PCR reads in MiXCR, keeping a single row per CDR3 protein. The sample gives a few hundred thousand distinct CDR3 sequences, 10% of which show up once; 2% to 2.5% is in the top ten. The sequencing here drew on PBMCs from the stem cell graft donor, taken from the stem cell graft. The receptors were sampled from a human donor who donated a stem cell graft to a child with acute lymphoblastic leukemia. Each CDR3 is given with its conserved first and last residue. The D gene is left open where the match is weak. The size field is filled for only some rows; it gives once, few, many or a size class.

J: TRBJ1-2
size: few
V: TRBV12-3/TRBV12-4
D: NA
CDR3: CASSLNGGYGYTF
DNA: TGTGCCAGCAGTTTAAACGGGGGCTATGGCTACACCTTC

J: TRBJ2-2
size: many
V: TRBV19
D: NA
CDR3: CASSILFTGELFF
DNA: TGTGCCAGTAGTATACTCTTCACCGGGGAGCTGTTTTTT

J: TRBJ1-1
size: NA
V: TRBV20-1
D: NA
CDR3: CSARDVRGGPNTEAFF
DNA: TGCAGTGCTAGAGATGTCAGGGGAGGCCCAAACACTGAAGCTTTCTTT

J: TRBJ2-5
size: few
V: TRBV5-6
D: TRBD2
CDR3: CASSTKLAGGETQYF
DNA: TGTGCCAGCAGCACGAAACTAGCGGGAGGCGAGACCCAGTACTTC

J: TRBJ2-1
size: NA
V: TRBV4-3
D: NA
CDR3: CASSQEFAGAPFNEQFF
DNA: TGCGCCAGCAGCCAAGAATTCGCGGGGGCGCCTTTCAATGAGCAGTTCTTC

J: TRBJ2-7
size: few
V: TRBV12-3/TRBV12-4
D: NA
CDR3: CASSPRGRYEQYF
DNA: TGTGCCAGCAGTCCCAGGGGGAGGTACGAGCAGTACTTC

J: TRBJ2-1
size: NA
V: TRBV4-3
D: NA
CDR3: CASSQDLIASPLRDEQFF
DNA: TGCGCCAGCAGCCAAGATCTGATAGCCTCGCCCCTTAGGGATGAGCAGTTCTTC

J: TRBJ2-1
size: few
V: TRBV5-4
D: TRBD2
CDR3: CASSLGLAGVKVNEQFF
DNA: TGTGCCAGCAGCTTGGGACTAGCGGGAGTCAAGGTCAATGAGCAGTTCTTC

J: TRBJ1-6
size: few
V: TRBV28
D: NA
CDR3: CASSPLKTYNSPLHF
DNA: TGTGCCAGCAGTCCCCTGAAAACCTATAATTCACCCCTCCACTTT

J: TRBJ2-7
size: few
V: TRBV5-1
D: TRBD1
CDR3: CASSPSRDRVEQYF
DNA: TGCGCCAGCAGCCCGTCCCGGGACAGGGTCGAGCAGTACTTC

J: TRBJ2-7
size: few
V: TRBV27
D: TRBD2
CDR3: CASSFSAGGSPHEQYF
DNA: TGTGCCAGCAGTTTTTCCGCGGGAGGGTCCCCCCACGAGCAGTACTTC

J: TRBJ2-7
size: few
V: TRBV5-1
D: TRBD1
CDR3: CASSHGQGSYEQYF
DNA: TGCGCCAGCAGCCACGGACAGGGCTCGTACGAGCAGTACTTC

J: TRBJ2-7
size: few
V: TRBV5-1
D: NA
CDR3: CASSLDNRPTYEQYF
DNA: TGCGCCAGCAGCTTGGACAATAGGCCGACTTACGAGCAGTACTTC

J: TRBJ2-7
size: NA
V: TRBV6-2/TRBV6-3
D: NA
CDR3: CASSGAGPGEQYF
DNA: TGTGCCAGCTCTGGGGCAGGTCCAGGCGAGCAGTACTTC

J: TRBJ2-1
size: few
V: TRBV5-1
D: TRBD2
CDR3: CASSAGGGRAQTSYNEQFF
DNA: TGCGCCAGCAGCGCTGGGGGCGGGAGGGCCCAGACATCCTACAATGAGCAGTTCTTC

J: TRBJ2-1
size: many
V: TRBV11-2
D: NA
CDR3: CASSTGTYNEQFF
DNA: TGTGCCAGCAGCACAGGGACTTATAATGAGCAGTTCTTC

J: TRBJ2-2
size: few
V: TRBV27
D: NA
CDR3: CASSLLRGGSGELFF
DNA: TGTGCCAGCAGTCTCCTCAGGGGGGGCTCAGGGGAGCTGTTTTTT

J: TRBJ2-1
size: few
V: TRBV6-2/TRBV6-3
D: TRBD2
CDR3: CASSSEGRGFYNEQFF
DNA: TGTGCCAGCAGTTCGGAGGGGAGGGGTTTCTACAATGAGCAGTTCTTC

J: TRBJ2-7
size: few
V: TRBV27
D: NA
CDR3: CASGREGWRFHEQYF
DNA: TGTGCCAGCGGGAGAGAGGGTTGGCGGTTCCACGAGCAGTACTTC

J: TRBJ2-3
size: few
V: TRBV13
D: TRBD2
CDR3: CASSLDPSGSTDTQYF
DNA: TGTGCCAGCAGCTTAGATCCTAGCGGTAGCACAGATACGCAGTATTTT

J: TRBJ2-1
size: few
V: TRBV28
D: TRBD2
CDR3: CASSLPLGGGRRVNEQFF
DNA: TGTGCCAGCAGTTTACCCCTCGGGGGCGGGAGGAGGGTCAATGAGCAGTTCTTC

J: TRBJ2-1
size: NA
V: TRBV6-2/TRBV6-3
D: NA
CDR3: CASSSRESTYNEQFF
DNA: TGTGCCAGCAGTTCCCGGGAGTCGACCTACAATGAGCAGTTCTTC

J: TRBJ2-1
size: NA
V: TRBV21-1
D: NA
CDR3: CASSKEGAAREGAEQFF
DNA: TGTGCCAGCAGCAAAGAAGGGGCTGCGCGGGAGGGGGCTGAGCAGTTCTTC

J: TRBJ2-1
size: NA
V: TRBV12-3/TRBV12-4
D: TRBD2
CDR3: CATPSGTSGANEQFF
DNA: TGTGCCACCCCATCCGGGACTAGCGGGGCCAATGAGCAGTTCTTC

J: TRBJ2-3
size: NA
V: TRBV5-1
D: NA
CDR3: CASSFDQLHSTDTQYF
DNA: TGCGCCAGCAGTTTCGACCAACTCCACAGCACAGATACGCAGTATTTT

J: TRBJ2-3
size: few
V: TRBV18
D: TRBD2
CDR3: CASSPSGRYTDTQYF
DNA: TGTGCCAGCTCACCCAGCGGGAGGTACACAGATACGCAGTATTTT

J: TRBJ2-2
size: NA
V: TRBV7-9
D: NA
CDR3: CASSLSRGWTGELFF
DNA: TGTGCCAGCAGCTTATCACGGGGCTGGACCGGGGAGCTGTTTTTT

J: TRBJ2-1
size: NA
V: TRBV6-5
D: TRBD2
CDR3: CASSYSSGGVSSYNEQFF
DNA: TGTGCCAGCAGTTACTCGAGCGGGGGGGTTAGCTCCTACAATGAGCAGTTCTTC

J: TRBJ2-7
size: few
V: TRBV20-1
D: NA
CDR3: CSARAEHFYEQYF
DNA: TGCAGTGCTAGAGCGGAGCATTTCTACGAGCAGTACTTC

J: TRBJ2-1
size: few
V: TRBV5-5
D: TRBD2
CDR3: CASSGGLAGADEQFF
DNA: TGTGCCAGCAGCGGGGGACTAGCGGGAGCTGATGAGCAGTTCTTC

J: TRBJ2-1
size: once
V: TRBV6-2/TRBV6-3
D: TRBD2
CDR3: CASGGVAYNEQFF
DNA: TGTGCCAGCGGGGGGGTGGCCTACAATGAGCAGTTCTTC

J: TRBJ2-1
size: many
V: TRBV20-1
D: TRBD2
CDR3: CSARGTSGNDEQFF
DNA: TGCAGTGCTAGAGGGACTAGCGGGAATGATGAGCAGTTCTTC

J: TRBJ2-7
size: few
V: TRBV29-1
D: TRBD1
CDR3: CSVVQGAKFGGAYEQYF
DNA: TGCAGCGTCGTACAGGGGGCGAAATTCGGCGGGGCCTACGAGCAGTACTTC

J: TRBJ2-7
size: NA
V: TRBV12-3/TRBV12-4
D: NA
CDR3: CASSLSLEAYEQYF
DNA: TGTGCCAGCAGTTTATCCCTAGAGGCCTACGAGCAGTACTTC

J: TRBJ1-6
size: NA
V: TRBV11-2
D: NA
CDR3: CASSSNRVTALSPLHF
DNA: TGTGCCAGCAGCTCAAACAGGGTAACGGCCCTATCACCCCTCCACTTT

J: TRBJ1-1
size: few
V: TRBV6-1
D: NA
CDR3: CASSEDNGANTEAFF
DNA: TGTGCCAGCAGTGAAGATAACGGGGCGAACACTGAAGCTTTCTTT

J: TRBJ2-1
size: many
V: TRBV12-3/TRBV12-4
D: TRBD2
CDR3: CASSLLAGVSYNEQFF
DNA: TGTGCCAGCAGTTTACTAGCGGGGGTCTCCTACAATGAGCAGTTCTTC

J: TRBJ2-1
size: few
V: TRBV20-1
D: TRBD2
CDR3: CSATGLAGNNEQFF
DNA: TGCAGTGCTACCGGACTAGCGGGAAACAATGAGCAGTTCTTC

J: TRBJ2-2
size: NA
V: TRBV19
D: NA
CDR3: CASKRLANTGELFF
DNA: TGTGCCAGTAAAAGACTGGCGAACACCGGGGAGCTGTTTTTT

J: TRBJ1-5
size: NA
V: TRBV5-5
D: NA
CDR3: CASSLGGGVQPQHF
DNA: TGTGCCAGCAGCTTGGGGGGAGGGGTGCAGCCCCAGCATTTT

J: TRBJ2-7
size: many
V: TRBV5-1
D: NA
CDR3: CASSLLREHSYEQYF
DNA: TGCGCCAGCAGCTTGCTCCGGGAGCACTCCTACGAGCAGTACTTC

J: TRBJ2-5
size: many
V: TRBV28
D: TRBD1
CDR3: CASTRPGTGLETQYF
DNA: TGTGCCAGCACCCGTCCCGGGACAGGGTTGGAGACCCAGTACTTC

J: TRBJ1-1
size: few
V: TRBV20-1
D: NA
CDR3: CSGQGTPTEAFF
DNA: TGCAGTGGGCAGGGGACCCCCACTGAAGCTTTCTTT

J: TRBJ2-7
size: NA
V: TRBV5-1
D: NA
CDR3: CASSNRVMATYEQYF
DNA: TGCGCCAGCAGCAACAGGGTGATGGCTACCTACGAGCAGTACTTC

J: TRBJ2-3
size: NA
V: TRBV4-1
D: NA
CDR3: CASSQNLDTQYF
DNA: TGCGCCAGCAGCCAAAACCTAGATACGCAGTATTTT

J: TRBJ2-1
size: many
V: TRBV5-1
D: TRBD2
CDR3: CATATSGTDEQFF
DNA: TGCGCCACCGCGACTAGCGGGACGGATGAGCAGTTCTTC

J: TRBJ2-3
size: NA
V: TRBV5-1
D: NA
CDR3: CASSLDKLETTDTQYF
DNA: TGCGCCAGCAGCTTGGACAAACTAGAGACCACAGATACGCAGTATTTT

J: TRBJ1-2
size: NA
V: TRBV7-2
D: NA
CDR3: CASSSYSQGGSGYTF
DNA: TGTGCCAGCAGCTCGTACTCACAGGGAGGATCTGGCTACACCTTC

J: TRBJ2-2
size: many
V: TRBV6-5
D: NA
CDR3: CASSYGGTNTGELFF
DNA: TGTGCCAGCAGTTACGGAGGGACGAACACCGGGGAGCTGTTTTTT

J: TRBJ2-7
size: NA
V: TRBV29-1
D: TRBD1
CDR3: CSVEDRGPHEQYF
DNA: TGCAGCGTTGAGGACAGGGGTCCACACGAGCAGTACTTC

J: TRBJ2-7
size: few
V: TRBV28
D: TRBD2
CDR3: CASSDLAGGPAYEQYF
DNA: TGTGCCAGCAGTGACCTAGCGGGAGGGCCCGCCTACGAGCAGTACTTC

J: TRBJ2-7
size: NA
V: TRBV6-5
D: NA
CDR3: CASRSALNEQYF
DNA: TGTGCCAGCAGATCCGCCTTAAACGAGCAGTACTTC

J: TRBJ2-7
size: few
V: TRBV6-2/TRBV6-3
D: TRBD2
CDR3: CASRTRTSGYEQYF
DNA: TGTGCCAGCAGAACTCGGACTAGCGGCTACGAGCAGTACTTC

J: TRBJ1-2
size: many
V: TRBV20-1
D: TRBD1
CDR3: CSALRQGTNYGYTF
DNA: TGCAGTGCTCTCAGACAGGGAACCAACTATGGCTACACCTTC